The rows below give T cell receptor beta chains drawn from one sample of a study of cytomegalovirus exposure and HLA in healthy donors. Data came from immunoSEQ multiplex PCR; TCRdb stores just in-frame clones and leaves some out. The sample has roughly 190,000 clones; around four fifths are singletons. Input material: PBMCs. These receptors came from a woman in her 50s in good health and CMV-seropositive. CDR3s include the opening cysteine and the closing phenylalanine or tryptophan. The D gene is left open where the match is weak. Clone size is given for some rows only: seen once, a few or many times, or a class if the clone is expanded.

d_gene | j_gene | v_gene | abundance | CDR3nt | CDR3aa
. | TRBJ1-2 | TRBV2 | . | TGTGCCAGCAGGGCAGGCGGGGGCTATGGCTACACCTTC | CASRAGGGYGYTF
TRBD1 | TRBJ1-2 | TRBV29-1 | . | TGCAGCGGGATGTCCGGGACAGGGGACGGCTACACCTTC | CSGMSGTGDGYTF
. | TRBJ1-5 | TRBV25-1 | once | TGTGCCAGCAGTGGGGACAACAATCAGCCCCAGCATTTT | CASSGDNNQPQHF
TRBD1 | TRBJ1-2 | TRBV18 | . | TGTGCCAGCTCACGAGGTTCGACAGGGGAGGGCTACACCTTC | CASSRGSTGEGYTF
. | TRBJ1-4 | TRBV10-2 | . | TGCGCCAGCAAGGACTGGGATAATGAAAAACTGTTTTTT | CASKDWDNEKLFF
TRBD2 | TRBJ2-7 | TRBV7-9 | . | TGTTCCAGCAGCTTACGGGGGGTGGACGAGCAGTACTTC | CSSSLRGVDEQYF
. | TRBJ1-4 | TRBV27 | few | TGTGCCAGCAGTAGACAGGCCTCTAATGAAAAACTGTTTTTT | CASSRQASNEKLFF
TRBD1 | TRBJ2-7 | TRBV2 | . | TGTGCCAGCAGATTGACAGGGAGCTCCTACGAGCAGTACTTC | CASRLTGSSYEQYF
. | TRBJ1-4 | TRBV6-1 | . | TGTGCCAGCAGGAACCTCGGAGCAACTAATGAAAAACTGTTTTTT | CASRNLGATNEKLFF
TRBD1 | TRBJ2-7 | TRBV19 | . | TGTGCCAGTAACCCAGGGACAGGGGGCTCAGTTCCAGCAGCGCAGTACTTC | CASNPGTGGSVPAAQYF
. | TRBJ2-5 | TRBV5-4 | . | TGTGCCAGCAGCTTGGAGGGGGTAGGACAAGAGACCCAGTACTTC | CASSLEGVGQETQYF
. | TRBJ1-4 | TRBV2 | . | TGTGCCAGCAGTGAAGCCATCTACAGGAAGGGAAAACTGTTTTTT | CASSEAIYRKGKLFF
TRBD1 | TRBJ2-3 | TRBV19 | . | TGTGCCAGTAGTTTTGACAGGGTAGCAGATACGCAGTATTTT | CASSFDRVADTQYF
. | TRBJ2-4 | TRBV6-1 | . | TGTGCCGGGCCCCGGGACATCCCGAATCGGAACATTCAGTACTTC | CAGPRDIPNRNIQYF
. | TRBJ2-5 | TRBV7-9 | . | TGTGCCAGCAGCTTAGCGGGGCGAAAGCAAGAGACCCAGTACTTC | CASSLAGRKQETQYF
. | TRBJ1-2 | TRBV6-5 | . | TGTGCCGCAGGAAGGTCCGACGTGGGTTATGGCTACACCTTC | CAAGRSDVGYGYTF
. | TRBJ1-2 | TRBV6-1 | few | TGTGCCAGCAGGCCAACCGCTTCTAATGGCTACACCTTC | CASRPTASNGYTF
TRBD1 | TRBJ1-4 | TRBV5-1 | . | TGCGCCAGCAGCTTGAGCTGGACAGGAGGTGAAAAACTGTTTTTT | CASSLSWTGGEKLFF
TRBD1 | TRBJ1-6 | TRBV4-2 | . | TGTGCCAGCAGCCAGGAACTACTGACAGGGGGTAGCTCCTATAATTCACCCCTCCACTTT | CASSQELLTGGSSYNSPLHF
. | TRBJ1-2 | TRBV7-2 | . | TGTGCCAGCACCCTACTCAGGGTAACAACTCGGGGCTACACCTTC | CASTLLRVTTRGYTF
. | TRBJ2-5 | TRBV2 | . | TGTGCCAGCAGCCCCATCCCAAGGAGGGGACTGAAAGAGACCCAGTACTTC | CASSPIPRRGLKETQYF
TRBD1 | TRBJ1-5 | TRBV19 | . | TGTGCCAGTACCGCTCGCGGACAGGGGTATAGCAATCAGCCCCAGCATTTT | CASTARGQGYSNQPQHF
TRBD1 | TRBJ1-2 | TRBV6-5 | . | TGTGCCAGCAGTCGGACAGGGAACTATGGCTACACCTTC | CASSRTGNYGYTF
. | TRBJ2-7 | TRBV19 | . | TGTGCCAGTAGTATGGCCCGCAGTTCTTCCGAGCAGTACTTC | CASSMARSSSEQYF
TRBD2 | TRBJ2-3 | TRBV28 | . | TGTGCCAGCAGTTTGTTAGCGGGGGGTGTGGCTAGCACAGATACGCAGTATTTT | CASSLLAGGVASTDTQYF
TRBD1 | TRBJ1-4 | TRBV4-3 | . | TGCGCCAGCAGCCGACGACCGGGACAGACTGAAAAACTGTTTTTT | CASSRRPGQTEKLFF
. | TRBJ2-3 | TRBV25-1 | once | TGTGCCAGCAGTGATCAGCGGGGCACAGATACGCAGTATTTT | CASSDQRGTDTQYF
. | TRBJ1-3 | TRBV7-2 | . | TGTGCCAGCAGCCCCCAGGGCACTGGAAACACCATATATTTT | CASSPQGTGNTIYF
. | TRBJ1-2 | TRBV19 | . | TGTGCCAGTAGTATGACACGTTACGGCTACACCTTC | CASSMTRYGYTF
. | TRBJ1-1 | TRBV5-1 | . | TGCGCCAGCAGCCCACAGGGTCCTAGAGTCAACACTGAAGCTTTCTTT | CASSPQGPRVNTEAFF
TRBD2 | TRBJ2-3 | TRBV7-9 | . | TGTGCCAGCAGCTTAGCGCTAGCGGGGGGGTACGACCCTACAGATACGCAGTATTTT | CASSLALAGGYDPTDTQYF
. | TRBJ2-1 | TRBV2 | . | TGTGCCAGCAGTTATCTCAATGAGCAGTTCTTC | CASSYLNEQFF
TRBD1 | TRBJ1-4 | TRBV19 | . | TGTGCCAGTAGTACCCGGGACAGGGGGGTTACAAATGAAAAACTGTTTTTT | CASSTRDRGVTNEKLFF
. | TRBJ1-3 | TRBV9 | . | TGTGCCAGCAGCCTATATGTGGGGGCCCCTTCCTCTGGAAACACCATATATTTT | CASSLYVGAPSSGNTIYF
TRBD1 | TRBJ1-1 | TRBV18 | . | TGTGCCAGCTCACCCCGAACCCGGGACAGGGGAAAGGGGACTGAAGCTTTCTTT | CASSPRTRDRGKGTEAFF
. | TRBJ1-1 | TRBV2 | few | TGTGCCAGCAATACAGGGTTCACTGAAGCTTTCTTT | CASNTGFTEAFF